This entry lists 19 T cell receptor beta chains sequenced from one sample in a study of identical twins. One entry per CDR3 protein results from TCRdb running MiXCR on the 5' RACE reads. This table holds 1.5 million to 2 million distinct CDR3 sequences, around 33% found once. Specimen: cord blood. The receptors derive from a newborn girl in good health.

The sample holds a few counts of this clonotype. The chain combines TRBV6-5 with TRBJ2-1, with 10 positions matching TRBD1. The CDR3 consists of 16 residues. Germline V gene data show CDR1 as MNHEY and CDR2 as SVGAGI. The ends lost 7 bases at V and 3 bases at J; junction bases unmatched: 9. CDR3 sequence (DNA): TGTGCCAGCAACTCTCCGGGACAGGGGTTCTACAATGAGCAGTTCTTC. It specifies CASNSPGQGFYNEQFF.

The chain combines TRBV12-3 or TRBV12-4 with TRBJ2-3, with D possibly matching TRBD2 (7 bases). The CDR3 runs to 15 residues. V dropped 7 bases and J dropped 5 bases, with 19 bases sitting between them. CDR3 bases: TGTGCCAGCAATATAATCGGGGGGCGGAGAGATACGCAGTATTTT. Residues: CASNIIGGRRDTQYF.

In the case of this clonotype: The germline gene is not matched at one end of the junction; a read error may be the cause. This chain connects TRBV3-1 to TRBJ1-4; D remains unclear. The CDR3 totals 14 residues. Per the germline V gene, CDR1 is LGHDT and CDR2 is YNNKEL (reference sequence). CDR3 DNA sequence: TGTGCCAGCAACCAACGCAGTGGAAATGAAAAACTGTTTTTT. Its translation: CASNQRSGNEKLFF.

This clonotype was found a few times. This chain links TRBV25-1 with TRBJ2-7, with D perhaps TRBD2 (5 bases). Germline CDR1 and CDR2: MGHDK and SYGVNS. This CDR3 spans 15 amino acids. Trimming shortened V by 1 base and J by 3 bases, and 13 bases separated the two germline ends. The CDR3 DNA is TGTGCCAGCAGTGAATCAGGTGACTACGGCTACGAGCAGTACTTC. Translation gives CASSESGDYGYEQYF.

In this sample, this clonotype turned up once. At one end, the junction sequence differs from germline, possibly due to a read error. The gene calls are TRBV7-7 and TRBJ1-6; D remains ambiguous. The germline CDR1 and CDR2 sequences are SSHAT and FNYEAQ (reference sequence). The CDR3 is made up of 14 amino acids. CDR3 amino acids: CARMLPGDNSPLHF. CDR3 coding DNA: TGTGCCAGAATGTTACCTGGGGATAATTCACCTCTCCACTTT.

This clonotype turned up a few times. This sequence joins TRBV3-1 and TRBJ1-4, with TRBD1 matching over 7 bases. This CDR3 is built from 14 residues. Looked up from germline, CDR1 is LGHDT and CDR2 is YNNKEL (reference sequence). After removal of 4 bases from V and 10 bases from J, the junction contained 9 bases not matched to a gene. The CDR3 sequence is CASSRNRGIRKLFF. CDR3 sequence (DNA): TGTGCCAGCAGCCGGAACAGGGGAATCAGAAAACTGTTTTTT.

The chain uses TRBV10-3 and TRBJ2-3; possibly TRBD2 for D (5 bases). The CDR3 contains 14 residues. The germline V gene encodes CDR1 ENHRY and CDR2 SYGVKD. Trimming shortened V by 7 bases and J by 0 bases, and 11 bases separated the two germline ends. The CDR3 nucleotides read TGTGCCATCAAGAGGGATGCTAGCACAGATACGCAGTATTTT. It specifies CAIKRDASTDTQYF.

The V call is TRBV4-1, the J call TRBJ2-1; 9 nucleotides match TRBD2. The CDR3 contains 15 residues. The V gene's germline CDR1 is MGHRA and CDR2 YSYEKL. The V segment lost 2 bases and the J segment 6 bases; nucleotides outside the gene matches: 5. CDR3 nucleotides: TGCGCCAGCAGCCAACTAGCGGGAAGGGGCAATGAGCAGTTCTTC. Protein sequence: CASSQLAGRGNEQFF.

The chain carries TRBV5-1 and TRBJ2-3, with no clear D. Trimming left V 0 bases short and J 9 bases short, with 17 bases between. The germline V gene has CDR1 SGHRS and CDR2 YFSETQ. The CDR3 sequence is 15 residues long. CDR3 residues: CASSLDGAPPGTQYF. CDR3 DNA sequence: TGCGCCAGCAGCTTGGATGGCGCCCCCCCCGGGACGCAGTATTTT.

The chain joins TRBV7-2 to TRBJ2-2; D is perhaps TRBD2 (6 bases). The germline V gene encodes CDR1 SGHTA and CDR2 FQGNSA. The CDR3 totals 16 residues. V shed 1 base and J shed 6 bases, with 15 bases lying between them. The DNA for the CDR3 is TGTGCCAGCAGCTTAGTTTGGCGGAGGGCGTCCGGGGAGCTGTTTTTT. Protein: CASSLVWRRASGELFF.

This chain connects TRBV3-1 to TRBJ1-1, with TRBD1 matching over 9 bases. The CDR3 covers 20 residues. V lost 0 bases, J lost 0 bases, and 14 bases stayed unmatched. Germline lookup yields CDR1 LGHDT and CDR2 YNNKEL (reference sequence). The CDR3: CASSQDGVYRGQGMNTEAFF. The CDR3 DNA reads TGTGCCAGCAGCCAAGACGGAGTTTACAGGGGGCAGGGGATGAACACTGAAGCTTTCTTT.

The V and J genes are TRBV20-1 and TRBJ1-2, with D unresolved. V was pared by 3 bases and J by 4 bases, with 3 bases between. Looked up from germline, CDR1 is DFQATT and CDR2 is SNEGSKA (reference sequence). The CDR3 length is 10 residues. CDR3 coding DNA: TGCAGTGCTAGGGTCTATGGCTACACCTTC. The encoded protein is CSARVYGYTF.

The rearrangement uses TRBV19 and TRBJ2-1, with 14 positions matching TRBD2. Trimming removed 7 bases from V and 9 bases from J; junction bases left unmatched: 14. The CDR3 runs 17 residues. Germline V gene sequence: CDR1 LNHDA, CDR2 SQIVND (reference sequence). The CDR3 spells CASTTTPGTSGRSEQFF. CDR3 bases: TGTGCCAGTACAACTACCCCCGGGACTAGCGGGAGAAGTGAGCAGTTCTTC.

The chain is built from TRBV3-1 and TRBJ2-7, with 10 bases that match TRBD2. CDR3 size: 14 residues. Germline V lookup: CDR1 LGHDT, CDR2 YNNKEL (reference sequence). J gave up 2 bases and V 8 bases, and 6 bases lay outside the gene matches. The CDR3 DNA follows: TGTGCCAGCGCCCTAGCGGGGGATCCCTACGAGCAGTACTTC. Its translation is CASALAGDPYEQYF.

This chain uses TRBV7-2 with TRBJ2-3, with 7 bases that match TRBD2. From germline, CDR1 is SGHTA and CDR2 FQGNSA. The CDR3 loop spans 15 amino acids. After removal of 4 bases from V and 4 bases from J, the junction contained 8 bases not matched to a gene. The DNA for the CDR3 is TGTGCCAGCAGCTCAGACCCCGGACTAGCAGATACGCAGTATTTT. This sequence encodes CASSSDPGLADTQYF.

The rearrangement joins TRBV24-1 to TRBJ2-1, with 10 bases fitting TRBD2. The ends lost 3 bases at V and 4 bases at J; junction bases unmatched: 5. This CDR3 region has 16 residues. Germline loops: CDR1 KGHDR, CDR2 SFDVKD. The CDR3 sequence is CATSDRTSGLYNEQFF. CDR3 bases: TGTGCCACCAGTGATCGGACTAGCGGTCTTTACAATGAGCAGTTCTTC.

This clonotype was detected a few times. The chain employs TRBV19 and TRBJ1-2; no definite D call. The CDR3 length is 11 residues. CDR1 is LNHDA, CDR2 SQIVND, per germline (reference sequence). V lost 0 bases, J lost 4 bases, and 0 bases lay in between. CDR3 loop: CASSIDYGYTF. In DNA, the CDR3 is TGTGCCAGTAGTATAGACTATGGCTACACCTTC.

The rearrangement uses TRBV5-6 and TRBJ1-1; no clear D. This CDR3 has 13 residues. The germline V gene encodes CDR1 SGHDT and CDR2 YYEEEE. V lost 0 bases, J lost 11 bases, and 14 bases lay in between. This chain's CDR3 is CASSLDGVKEAFF. The CDR3 nucleotides read TGTGCCAGCAGCTTGGATGGGGTAAAGGAGGCTTTCTTT.

The chain carries TRBV20-1 and TRBJ2-5; D may match TRBD1 or TRBD2 (6 bases each). Trimming stripped 7 bases from V and 11 bases from J, with 17 bases between. Germline-derived CDR1 and CDR2 are DFQATT and SNEGSKA (reference sequence). This CDR3 has 11 amino acids. CDR3 in amino acids: CSVSQGGEQYF. The CDR3 DNA is TGCAGTGTTTCACAGGGAGGTGAGCAGTACTTC.